One and the same sample provided the 14 T cell receptor beta chains below, sequenced in a study of pediatric ulcerative colitis. Using immunoSEQ multiplex PCR, the repertoire was profiled, and TCRdb retains in-frame clones only, with some absent. Among over 10,000 clones listed, approximately 80% were seen once. One to two pinch biopsies were taken from the rectum during colonoscopy. Sequenced sample: gut tissue. These receptors originate from a boy aged 10-17 years who was a control in a study of pediatric ulcerative colitis.

CDR3 loop: CASSQLINEQFF. The DNA of the CDR3 is TGTGCCAGTAGCCAGCTAATAAATGAGCAGTTCTTC. The chain uses TRBV19 and TRBJ2-1; no definite D call. V shed 6 bases and J shed 7 bases, with 10 bases lying between them. CDR3 length equals 12 residues. CDR1 is LNHDA and CDR2 is SQIVND in the germline V gene (reference sequence).

This clone was recorded only once. The chain uses TRBV9 and TRBJ2-1, with D uncertain. Trimming pared 4 bases from V and 1 base from J, leaving 12 bases between. The length of the CDR3 is 15 residues. CDR1 is SGDLS and CDR2 is YYNGEE in the germline V gene. The CDR3 region is CASSPRDRSYNEQFF. In DNA form, the CDR3 reads TGTGCCAGCAGCCCACGTGACCGGTCCTACAATGAGCAGTTCTTC.

This chain joins TRBV7-2 and TRBJ2-7, with D possibly matching TRBD2 (5 bases). The length of the CDR3 is 14 residues. In germline, CDR1 is SGHTA, CDR2 FQGNSA. V was clipped by 5 bases and J by 6 bases, with 17 bases between them. The DNA for the CDR3 is TGTGCCAGCAGCCATGATGGACTTGCTTCCGAGCAGTACTTC. It encodes CASSHDGLASEQYF.

This chain connects TRBV5-6 to TRBJ2-1; 12 nucleotides align to TRBD2. With 0 bases clipped from V and 7 bases from J, the junction kept 5 bases outside the gene matches. The CDR3 contains 16 residues. Germline loops: CDR1 SGHDT, CDR2 YYEEEE. CDR3 protein: CASSLGLAGERNEQFF. The CDR3, as DNA: TGTGCCAGCAGCTTGGGACTAGCGGGAGAAAGGAATGAGCAGTTCTTC. Drawing the rest from reference TRBV5-6 and TRBJ2-1, the complete variable domain is DAGVTQSPTHLIKTRGQQVTLRCSPKSGHDTVSWYQQALGQGPQFIFQYYEEEERQRGNFPDRFSGHQFPNYSSELNVNALLLGDSALYLCASSLGLAGERNEQFFGPGTRLTVL.

In this sample, this clone turned up once. This chain uses TRBV15 with TRBJ2-7, with TRBD1 identical over 8 bases. With 4 bases clipped from V and 5 bases from J, the junction kept 7 bases outside the gene matches. Looked up from germline, CDR1 is LNHNV and CDR2 is YYDKDF (reference sequence). The CDR3 totals 14 residues. The CDR3 nucleotides read TGTGCCACCAGCAAAGGACAGGGTAACGACGAGCAGTACTTC. This encodes CATSKGQGNDEQYF.

This sequence joins TRBV28 and TRBJ1-2; D gene ambiguous. From germline, CDR1 is MDHEN and CDR2 SYDVKM. This CDR3 has 14 residues. V was shortened by 5 bases and J by 7 bases, with 17 bases between the two germline ends. The CDR3 is CASSLPTTSSGYTF. CDR3 nucleotides: TGTGCCAGCAGTCTCCCAACGACCTCGTCTGGCTACACCTTC.

This clone was seen once. The chain uses TRBV7-7 and TRBJ2-7, with 12 nucleotides matching TRBD2. The CDR3 length is 13 residues. The germline CDR1 and CDR2 sequences are SSHAT and FNYEAQ (reference sequence). The CDR3 DNA follows: TGTGCTAGCAGCCCGGGACTAGCGGGCGAGCAGTACGTC. This codes for CASSPGLAGEQYV.

The CDR3 spells CASSQRTDATQYF. In DNA form, the CDR3 reads TGTGCCAGCAGCCAACGGACAGACGCGACCCAGTACTTC. The chain uses TRBV14 and TRBJ2-5, with a tentative D call TRBD1 (6 bases). The CDR3 contains 13 residues. V dropped 2 bases and J dropped 7 bases, with 11 bases sitting between them. Germline V gene sequence: CDR1 SGHDN, CDR2 FVKESK.

This clone was seen a few times. The gene calls are TRBV2 and TRBJ2-3; D not resolved. Trimming left V 7 bases short and J 2 bases short, with 4 bases between. CDR3 size: 11 residues. Germline values: CDR1 SNHLY, CDR2 FYNNEI. As DNA, the CDR3 is TGTGCCAGCACCTACACAGATACGCAGTATTTT. Translating it yields CASTYTDTQYF.

V gene TRBV19 combines with J gene TRBJ2-1; 8 positions agree with TRBD2. The CDR3 has 14 amino acids. Trimming removed 6 bases from V and 5 bases from J; junction bases left unmatched: 6. The germline gives CDR1 LNHDA, CDR2 SQIVND (reference sequence). The CDR3 spells CASREREFHNEQFF. Here the CDR3 DNA reads TGTGCCAGTAGGGAGCGGGAGTTCCACAATGAGCAGTTCTTC.

This chain joins TRBV27 and TRBJ1-4; no reliable D call. Deletions cut 2 bases from V and 8 bases from J, with 12 bases between. Germline CDR1 MNHEY, CDR2 SMNVEV (reference sequence). This CDR3 has 14 amino acids. The CDR3 region is CASSLTQPGEKLFF. CDR3 DNA sequence: TGTGCCAGCAGTTTAACTCAGCCGGGGGAAAAACTGTTTTTT.

This clone was recorded a few times. This chain links TRBV6-1 with TRBJ2-1; D perhaps matches TRBD1 (6 bases). Trimming took 4 bases from V and 4 from J, leaving 17 bases between them. CDR3 length equals 16 residues. Germline loops: CDR1 MNHNS, CDR2 SASEGT. DNA of the CDR3: TGTGCCAGCAGTGCCCACGGGACACAGGCTTACAATGAGCAGTTCTTC. This gives the protein CASSAHGTQAYNEQFF.

The chain employs TRBV6-1 and TRBJ2-2; 10 positions match TRBD2. CDR1 and CDR2 from the germline V gene are MNHNS and SASEGT. CDR3 length: 15 residues. Trimming took 2 bases from V and 6 from J; bases not matched to a gene: 3. The CDR3 region has the DNA TGTGCCAGCAGTGAACTAGCGGGAGTCCCCGGGGAGCTGTTTTTT. This sequence encodes CASSELAGVPGELFF.

The gene calls are TRBV5-5 and TRBJ2-7; no clear D gene. V shed 0 bases and J shed 7 bases, with 5 bases lying between them. This CDR3 is built from 11 residues. Germline CDR1 is SGHKS and CDR2 is YYEKEE (reference sequence). As DNA, the CDR3 is TGTGCCAGCAGCTTGGTGAGGGAGCAGTACTTC. Translation gives CASSLVREQYF.